This T cell receptor beta chain is from a study of T cell responses to AZD1222 COVID-19 vaccine. Study-wide background: Recipients boosted at about 4 weeks or about 12 weeks are pooled. Points from the study as a whole: Just 6 or 7 people given AZD1222 tested seropositive at baseline. Researchers took repertoire samples only after the peak T cell response had come.

A remark on this clone: What it binds is unknown.

Clones were read by immunoSEQ multiplex PCR, and TCRdb kept only the in-frame ones, dropping some. The sample gives about 140,000 clones, 90% of which show up once; around 3.5% is in the top ten. From germline, CDR1 is KGHDR and CDR2 SFDVKD. The CDR3 sequence is 15 residues long. Trimming removed 4 bases at V and 4 bases at J, with 13 bases between. The sequenced sample was peripheral blood, obtained on day 0 of AZD1222 vaccination. The chain has TRBV24-1 and TRBJ1-5; D possibly corresponds to TRBD1 (6 bases). The receptor comes from an adult in good health. The DNA of the CDR3 is TGTGCCACCAGTGAGGGAGACAGGCTAAATCAGCCCCAGCATTTT. Residues: CATSEGDRLNQPQHF.